This passage covers 28 T cell receptor beta chains from one sample sequenced in a study of CXCR3-negative and CXCR3-positive naive CD8 T cells. The TRB libraries of cDNA were built by UMI-labeled 5' RACE. Reanalyzing the 5' RACE reads, TCRdb keeps one entry per CDR3 protein, without DNA. This sample's table reports around 160,000 distinct CDR3 sequences. Study-wide results and limits: CXCR3-negative naive cells had less hydrophobic TRB CDR3s than did CXCR3-positive naive cells.

Their antigen targets remain unknown. The specimen was naive CXCR3+ CD8+ T cells from blood. As to subset: CD45RO-CCR7+CD27+CD95- naive CD8+ T cells expressing CXCR3 (TNR3+). These receptors were taken from a human donor in good health. Some clones in this sample may be carry-over from other donors' samples.

V usage is TRBV20-1 and J usage is TRBJ2-7. The CDR3 is 13 amino acids. Germline V gene sequence: CDR1 DFQATT, CDR2 SNEGSKA (reference sequence). CDR3 loop: CSARDFVGYEQYF.

The rearrangement joins TRBV5-6 to TRBJ2-2; TCRdb's D call, TRBD1, is unchecked because there is no DNA. The CDR3 length is 13 residues. Germline CDR1 is SGHDT and CDR2 is YYEEEE. The CDR3 protein is CASSDRVTGELFF.

This rearrangement joins TRBV7-2 to TRBJ1-6; TCRdb returns TRBD1, unconfirmable since there is no DNA. CDR1 is SGHTA, CDR2 FQGNSA, per germline. The CDR3 runs to 15 residues. Here the CDR3 reads CASSRGGRRSSPLHF.

The chain links TRBV2 to TRBJ2-1; TCRdb outputs TRBD2, but without DNA this stays unchecked. The CDR3 is made up of 14 amino acids. Per germline, CDR1 SNHLY and CDR2 FYNNEI. CDR3 amino acids: CASSGGSGTDEQFF.

This chain joins TRBV12-3 or TRBV12-4 and TRBJ2-7; absent DNA, TCRdb's TRBD1 call cannot be checked. CDR3 size: 14 residues. CDR3 sequence reads: CASTSDRLSYEQYF.

This chain links TRBV29-1 with TRBJ2-3. Germline loops: CDR1 SQVTM, CDR2 ANQGSEA. This CDR3 contains 14 residues. This chain's CDR3 is CSVDVGIDTDTQYF.

The genes are TRBV29-1 and TRBJ2-7; TCRdb calls TRBD2, which cannot be checked without DNA. There are 15 residues in the CDR3. CDR1 is SQVTM and CDR2 is ANQGSEA in the germline V gene. The CDR3 spells CSVETQGSPGYEQYF.

CDR3 sequence reads: CASSFSSIYEQYF. This chain connects TRBV7-9 to TRBJ2-7. The germline V gene has CDR1 SEHNR and CDR2 FQNEAQ (reference sequence). CDR3 length: 13 amino acids. Looking up the rest from reference TRBV7-9 and TRBJ2-7 gives the full variable domain: DTGVSQNPRHKITKRGQNVTFRCDPISEHNRLYWYRQTLGQGPEFLTYFQNEAQLEKSRLLSDRFSAERPKGSFSTLEIQRTEQGDSAMYLCASSFSSIYEQYFGPGTRLTVT.

The V gene is TRBV30, the J gene TRBJ2-1; TCRdb names TRBD1, which stays unverified in the absence of DNA. The germline gives CDR1 GTSNPN, CDR2 SVGIG (reference sequence). This CDR3 comprises 12 residues. CDR3 loop: CAWSPRGLEQFF.

The rearrangement uses TRBV7-3 and TRBJ2-7; lacking DNA, the TRBD1 call made by TCRdb goes unchecked. The germline V gene encodes CDR1 SGHTA and CDR2 FQGTGA. The CDR3 has 14 residues. The CDR3 sequence: CASSGGTGGDEQYF.

The CDR3 reads CASSFNQGVNTEAFF. The rearrangement uses TRBV27 and TRBJ1-1; there is no DNA to check the TCRdb D call of TRBD1. CDR3 length: 15 residues. The germline CDR1 and CDR2 sequences are MNHEY and SMNVEV (reference sequence).

This chain links TRBV29-1 with TRBJ2-7. This CDR3 is built from 13 residues. Germline loops: CDR1 SQVTM, CDR2 ANQGSEA. The CDR3 sequence: CSVGGVNSYEQYF.

The chain is built from TRBV5-6 and TRBJ1-5; the D call of TRBD1 rests on TCRdb alone, since no DNA is present to check it. From germline, CDR1 is SGHDT and CDR2 YYEEEE. This CDR3 contains 13 residues. CDR3 amino acids: CASSFWGDQPQHF.

The CDR3 sequence is CASSLDFSGANVLTF. This rearrangement joins TRBV7-2 to TRBJ2-6. Germline V CDR1 and CDR2: SGHTA, FQGNSA. The CDR3 is made up of 15 amino acids.

The rearrangement uses TRBV3-1 and TRBJ2-7; TCRdb calls TRBD1, which cannot be checked without DNA. Per the germline V gene, CDR1 is LGHDT and CDR2 is YNNKEL (reference sequence). CDR3 size: 17 residues. The CDR3 protein is CASSQEGAWDRADEQYF.

The gene calls are TRBV2 and TRBJ1-5. The CDR3 runs to 16 residues. Germline assignment: CDR1 SNHLY and CDR2 FYNNEI. CDR3 sequence: CASSEGGPWGNQPQHF.

The genes are TRBV7-9 and TRBJ1-4; TCRdb lists TRBD1, though no DNA is available to test this call. The CDR3 is made up of 15 amino acids. Germline CDR1 reads SEHNR; CDR2 reads FQNEAQ (reference sequence). This CDR3 reads CASSLPSGHNEKLFF.

The chain joins TRBV12-3 or TRBV12-4 to TRBJ2-2; the TCRdb call, TRBD1, lacks DNA for checking. The CDR3 totals 16 residues. This CDR3 is CASSPRTGPVTGELFF.

J is TRBJ2-2 and V is TRBV11-2; TCRdb designates TRBD2, a call that cannot be tested without DNA. The CDR3 is 16 residues long. From germline, CDR1 is SGHAT and CDR2 FQNNGV. The CDR3 here is CASSFDGGMNTGELFF.

The rearrangement uses TRBV7-9 and TRBJ2-3; TCRdb names TRBD1, which stays unverified in the absence of DNA. This CDR3 comprises 16 residues. Germline CDR1 is SEHNR and CDR2 is FQNEAQ (reference sequence). CDR3 amino acids: CASSLAGTLRSATQYF.

The chain couples TRBV12-3 or TRBV12-4 to TRBJ2-5. The CDR3 runs 12 residues. CDR3 loop: CASSHQGETQYF.

This chain connects TRBV5-4 to TRBJ1-2; TCRdb picks TRBD1, but there is no DNA to check that call. The CDR3 extends over 13 amino acids. CDR1 SGHNT and CDR2 YYREEE come from the germline V gene (reference sequence). CDR3: CASSPEGALGYTF. Looking up the rest from reference TRBV5-4 and TRBJ1-2 gives the full variable domain: ETGVTQSPTHLIKTRGQQVTLRCSSQSGHNTVSWYQQALGQGPQFIFQYYREEENGRGNFPPRFSGLQFPNYSSELNVNALELDDSALYLCASSPEGALGYTFGSGTRLTVV.

This sequence joins TRBV12-3 or TRBV12-4 and TRBJ2-5; lacking DNA, the TRBD2 call made by TCRdb goes unchecked. CDR3 length: 13 amino acids. CDR3 amino acids: CASQESGQETQYF.

The rearrangement uses TRBV24-1 and TRBJ2-1; TCRdb outputs TRBD2, but without DNA this stays unchecked. This CDR3 contains 13 residues. Germline assignment: CDR1 KGHDR and CDR2 SFDVKD. The CDR3 region is CATSDLAGNEQFF.

The genes are TRBV23-1 and TRBJ1-3; the TRBD1 assignment by TCRdb is unverifiable without DNA. TRBV23-1 belongs to the ORF category, with a function that is uncertain. The CDR3 loop spans 17 amino acids. The CDR3 sequence is CASSQSWTGRSGNTIYF.

The chain carries TRBV4-3 and TRBJ2-7; as DNA is missing, the TRBD1 call by TCRdb cannot be tested. CDR1 LGHNA and CDR2 YSLEER come from the germline V gene. CDR3 length equals 16 residues. The CDR3 sequence is CASSQEVRGSSYEQYF.

This chain links TRBV21-1 with TRBJ1-2; the TCRdb D gene call, TRBD1, has no DNA to confirm it. TRBV21-1 is a known pseudogene. This CDR3 is 14 amino acids long. CDR3 in amino acids: CASSKATGGRGYTF.

The chain links TRBV25-1 to TRBJ2-6; TCRdb outputs TRBD2, but without DNA this stays unchecked. CDR1 and CDR2 (germline): MGHDK, SYGVNS. The CDR3 is made up of 15 amino acids. The CDR3 here is CASSGGMAGANVLTF.